The 20 T cell receptor beta chains below were found in one sample sequenced in a study of cytomegalovirus exposure and HLA in healthy donors. TCRdb keeps only in-frame clones here, not all; method: immunoSEQ multiplex PCR. The table shows about 86,000 clones, with about 92% occurring only once. Material: PBMCs. The receptors shown here come from a man in his late teens or twenties in good health and CMV-seronegative.

The chain links TRBV27 to TRBJ1-3; 12 positions agree with TRBD1. The CDR3 loop spans 17 amino acids. Looked up from germline, CDR1 is MNHEY and CDR2 is SMNVEV (reference sequence). Trimming cost V 1 base and J 3 bases; bases outside gene matches: 4. The CDR3: CASSLYWDRGLGNTIYF. The CDR3, as DNA: TGTGCCAGCAGTTTATATTGGGACAGGGGGCTTGGAAACACCATATATTTT.

This chain connects TRBV12-5 to TRBJ2-2; 11 positions match TRBD2. This CDR3 is 15 amino acids long. V shed 5 bases, J shed 6 bases, and the junction held 5 bases outside the gene matches. Per the germline V gene, CDR1 is LGHNT and CDR2 is FRNRAP. In DNA, the CDR3 is TGTGCTAGTGGTACTCTAGCGGGAGGTCCCGGGGAGCTGTTTTTT. This gives the protein CASGTLAGGPGELFF.

The chain is built from TRBV7-3 and TRBJ2-1; 7 positions agree with TRBD1. V shed 5 bases and J 7 bases; nucleotides not matched to a gene: 8. This CDR3 contains 14 residues. Germline CDR1 is SGHTA and CDR2 is FQGTGA. This CDR3 reads CASSMGQSENEQFF. The CDR3 DNA sequence: TGTGCCAGCAGCATGGGACAGTCAGAGAATGAGCAGTTCTTC.

The rearrangement joins TRBV30 to TRBJ1-5, with 7 bases fitting TRBD1. With V trimmed by 2 bases and J by 7 bases, 5 bases remained unmatched. This CDR3 is built from 13 residues. Germline V gene lookup returns CDR1 GTSNPN and CDR2 SVGIG (reference sequence). The CDR3 loop reads CAWSIRGRQPQHF. The CDR3 DNA reads TGTGCCTGGAGTATTAGGGGGCGGCAGCCCCAGCATTTT.

The genes are TRBV6-5 and TRBJ2-7; D is perhaps TRBD1 (6 bases). Germline loops: CDR1 MNHEY, CDR2 SVGAGI. The V end lost 9 bases, the J end lost 4 bases, and 13 bases lay between the germline ends. The CDR3 covers 12 residues. The CDR3 here is CARRAGAYEQYF. DNA of the CDR3: TGTGCCAGGCGCGCAGGGGCGTACGAGCAGTACTTC.

This clone was detected only a few times. The V gene is TRBV2, the J gene TRBJ1-2; 10 bases line up with TRBD1. This CDR3 region has 15 residues. Germline assignment: CDR1 SNHLY and CDR2 FYNNEI. V was pared by 6 bases and J by 2 bases, with 6 bases of the junction left unmatched. CDR3 sequence: CASRDRGFGNYGYTF. Written as DNA, the CDR3 is TGTGCCAGCAGGGACAGGGGGTTTGGGAACTATGGCTACACCTTC.

The chain joins TRBV27 to TRBJ2-3; D is possibly TRBD2 (6 bases). CDR3 size: 15 residues. The V and J ends lost 6 bases and 2 bases respectively, with 15 bases between them. The V gene's germline CDR1 is MNHEY and CDR2 SMNVEV (reference sequence). The CDR3 protein is CASSAGRGLTDTQYF. DNA of the CDR3: TGTGCCAGCAGCGCGGGGCGGGGACTCACAGATACGCAGTATTTT.

The CDR3 reads CASSQGQGAVTGELFF. In DNA, the CDR3 is TGCGCCAGCAGCCAAGGCCAGGGGGCTGTCACCGGGGAGCTGTTTTTT. The chain links TRBV4-1 to TRBJ2-2; TRBD1 matches at 8 bases. Trimming removed 1 base from V and 4 bases from J; junction bases left unmatched: 5. Germline V gene lookup returns CDR1 MGHRA and CDR2 YSYEKL. The CDR3 extends over 16 amino acids.

The chain has TRBV30 and TRBJ2-7, with 9 nucleotides matching TRBD2. The trim removed 0 bases at V and 4 bases at J, leaving 4 bases unmatched. CDR3 length equals 14 residues. Germline V gene data show CDR1 as GTSNPN and CDR2 as SVGIG (reference sequence). The CDR3 here is CAWSVASGIYEQYF. DNA for the CDR3: TGTGCCTGGAGTGTAGCTAGCGGGATTTACGAGCAGTACTTC. The full variable domain, with the rest looked up from reference TRBV30 and TRBJ2-7, is SQTIHQWPATLVQPVGSPLSLECTVEGTSNPNLYWYRQAAGRGLQLLFYSVGIGQISSEVPQNLSASRPQDRQFILSSKKLLLSDSGFYLCAWSVASGIYEQYFGPGTRLTVT.

The CDR3 DNA is TGTGCCAGCAGCTTAATTAGTCTTGGTGGAAACACCATATATTTT. It specifies CASSLISLGGNTIYF. The chain combines TRBV7-9 with TRBJ1-3; no clear D gene. Germline V gives CDR1 SEHNR, CDR2 FQNEAQ (reference sequence). This CDR3 contains 15 residues. Deletions cut 2 bases from V and 3 bases from J, with 11 bases between.

The V and J genes are TRBV27 and TRBJ1-1; 8 bases fit TRBD1. The ends lost 3 bases at V and 1 base at J; junction bases unmatched: 7. The germline CDR1 and CDR2 sequences are MNHEY and SMNVEV (reference sequence). The CDR3 is 16 amino acids. DNA for the CDR3: TGTGCCAGCAGTTTTAAGACAGGGGTCAGGAACACTGAAGCTTTCTTT. It encodes CASSFKTGVRNTEAFF.

This chain links TRBV28 with TRBJ2-7; 9 bases fit TRBD2. V trimming: 5 bases; J trimming: 1 base; junction bases outside the gene matches: 9. CDR1 and CDR2 from the germline V gene are MDHEN and SYDVKM. This CDR3 is built from 16 residues. The CDR3 protein is CASSPHGLANSYEQYF. CDR3 nucleotides: TGTGCCAGCAGTCCGCACGGACTAGCGAATTCCTACGAGCAGTACTTC. The entire variable domain, with the rest obtained from reference TRBV28 and TRBJ2-7, is as follows: DVKVTQSSRYLVKRTGEKVFLECVQDMDHENMFWYRQDPGLGLRLIYFSYDVKMKEKGDIPEGYSVSREKKERFSLILESASTNQTSMYLCASSPHGLANSYEQYFGPGTRLTVT.

CDR3 in amino acids: CASSPVRQGYGYTF. Written as DNA, the CDR3 is TGTGCCAGCAGCCCCGTTCGTCAGGGCTATGGCTACACCTTC. The V gene is TRBV5-6, the J gene TRBJ1-2, with D perhaps matching TRBD1 (5 bases). Germline loops: CDR1 SGHDT, CDR2 YYEEEE. The CDR3 consists of 14 residues. V shed 4 bases and J shed 4 bases, with 14 bases lying between them.

The chain employs TRBV2 and TRBJ1-4; D might be TRBD1 (6 bases). Trimming took 6 bases from V and 4 from J, leaving 9 bases between them. This CDR3 is built from 13 residues. Germline CDR1 SNHLY, CDR2 FYNNEI. CDR3 DNA: TGTGCCAGCAGGGCACAGGGTAATGAAAAACTGTTTTTT. Its protein product is CASRAQGNEKLFF.

This chain joins TRBV6-5 and TRBJ2-1; D is unclear. Trimming removed 8 bases at V and 10 bases at J, with 24 bases between. The germline CDR1 and CDR2 sequences are MNHEY and SVGAGI. The CDR3 is 15 residues long. The CDR3 bases are TGTGCCAGCGGCTACAACTACCTCTGGAGTGGCGAGCAGTTCTTC. Translated: CASGYNYLWSGEQFF.

The rearrangement joins TRBV5-4 to TRBJ1-2; D unresolved. V was shortened by 4 bases and J by 4 bases, with 14 bases between the two germline ends. The CDR3 has 14 residues. Germline CDR1 is SGHNT and CDR2 is YYREEE (reference sequence). The CDR3 is CASSAAGSRYGYTF. The CDR3 coding sequence is TGTGCCAGCAGCGCCGCGGGCAGCCGCTATGGCTACACCTTC.

The V gene is TRBV5-4, the J gene TRBJ2-2; D may be TRBD1 (6 bases). The CDR3 has 16 amino acids. V lost 5 bases and J 0 bases, leaving 14 bases between the germline ends. Germline CDR1 and CDR2: SGHNT and YYREEE (reference sequence). The CDR3 nucleotides are TGTGCCAGCAGGAGGCAGGGGAACGCGAACACCGGGGAGCTGTTTTTT. Protein product: CASRRQGNANTGELFF. Full variable domain (remainder filled in from reference TRBV5-4 and TRBJ2-2): ETGVTQSPTHLIKTRGQQVTLRCSSQSGHNTVSWYQQALGQGPQFIFQYYREEENGRGNFPPRFSGLQFPNYSSELNVNALELDDSALYLCASRRQGNANTGELFFGEGSRLTVL.

This chain joins TRBV27 and TRBJ1-5; a possible D gene is TRBD1 (5 bases). V was trimmed by 2 bases and J by 5 bases, leaving 7 bases between them. The CDR3 runs 13 residues. From germline, CDR1 is MNHEY and CDR2 SMNVEV (reference sequence). The CDR3 DNA sequence: TGTGCCAGCAGTTTAGGGGGGGATCAGCCCCAGCATTTT. This gives the protein CASSLGGDQPQHF.

The genes are TRBV30 and TRBJ2-7, with TRBD2 identical over 13 bases. The CDR3 spans 13 residues. The ends lost 3 bases at V and 9 bases at J; junction bases unmatched: 5. Germline CDR1 is GTSNPN and CDR2 is SVGIG (reference sequence). The CDR3 region is CAWSGLAGDSQYF. In nucleotides, the CDR3 is TGTGCCTGGAGCGGACTAGCGGGAGATTCGCAGTACTTC.

This chain connects TRBV19 to TRBJ2-2; D is uncertain. The germline V and J ends were trimmed by 4 bases and 1 base, with 10 bases remaining between them. Looked up from germline, CDR1 is LNHDA and CDR2 is SQIVND (reference sequence). CDR3 length equals 15 residues. The CDR3 loop reads CASSTVYENTGELFF. CDR3 bases: TGTGCCAGTAGTACGGTCTACGAGAACACCGGGGAGCTGTTTTTT. Combining the CDR3 with reference TRBV19 and TRBJ2-2 gives the whole variable domain DGGITQSPKYLFRKEGQNVTLSCEQNLNHDAMYWYRQDPGQGLRLIYYSQIVNDFQKGDIAEGYSVSREKKESFPLTVTSAQKNPTAFYLCASSTVYENTGELFFGEGSRLTVL.